This T cell receptor beta chain derives from a study of blood T cell repertoires in COVID-19. Whole-study context: Sites in the United States, Italy and Spain provided acute and convalescent COVID-19 samples. PBMCs, B-cell-depleted T cells, or T cells provided the cDNA or gDNA that made up the material.

This clone occurred once. In the original analysis: Estimates of nucleated cell counts were drawn from the amplification of reference gene primers. TCRdb keeps only in-frame clones here, not all; method: immunoSEQ multiplex PCR. The DNA was the basis for D and trimming; V, J and clone size are from that table. The table has about 170,000 clones, approximately 83% seen once; the top ten hold roughly 2.9%. The germline V gene has CDR1 MGHRA and CDR2 YSYEKL. V was clipped by 1 base and J by 0 bases; unmatched bases: 2. The CDR3 extends over 16 amino acids. The chain employs TRBV4-1 and TRBJ1-5, with TRBD1 identical over 8 bases. The source is a woman aged 55-75 years with acute or convalescent COVID-19. Material for sequencing was peripheral blood. CDR3 in amino acids: CASSQAGGYSNQPQHF. In DNA form, the CDR3 reads TGCGCCAGCAGCCAAGCAGGGGGCTATAGCAATCAGCCCCAGCATTTT.